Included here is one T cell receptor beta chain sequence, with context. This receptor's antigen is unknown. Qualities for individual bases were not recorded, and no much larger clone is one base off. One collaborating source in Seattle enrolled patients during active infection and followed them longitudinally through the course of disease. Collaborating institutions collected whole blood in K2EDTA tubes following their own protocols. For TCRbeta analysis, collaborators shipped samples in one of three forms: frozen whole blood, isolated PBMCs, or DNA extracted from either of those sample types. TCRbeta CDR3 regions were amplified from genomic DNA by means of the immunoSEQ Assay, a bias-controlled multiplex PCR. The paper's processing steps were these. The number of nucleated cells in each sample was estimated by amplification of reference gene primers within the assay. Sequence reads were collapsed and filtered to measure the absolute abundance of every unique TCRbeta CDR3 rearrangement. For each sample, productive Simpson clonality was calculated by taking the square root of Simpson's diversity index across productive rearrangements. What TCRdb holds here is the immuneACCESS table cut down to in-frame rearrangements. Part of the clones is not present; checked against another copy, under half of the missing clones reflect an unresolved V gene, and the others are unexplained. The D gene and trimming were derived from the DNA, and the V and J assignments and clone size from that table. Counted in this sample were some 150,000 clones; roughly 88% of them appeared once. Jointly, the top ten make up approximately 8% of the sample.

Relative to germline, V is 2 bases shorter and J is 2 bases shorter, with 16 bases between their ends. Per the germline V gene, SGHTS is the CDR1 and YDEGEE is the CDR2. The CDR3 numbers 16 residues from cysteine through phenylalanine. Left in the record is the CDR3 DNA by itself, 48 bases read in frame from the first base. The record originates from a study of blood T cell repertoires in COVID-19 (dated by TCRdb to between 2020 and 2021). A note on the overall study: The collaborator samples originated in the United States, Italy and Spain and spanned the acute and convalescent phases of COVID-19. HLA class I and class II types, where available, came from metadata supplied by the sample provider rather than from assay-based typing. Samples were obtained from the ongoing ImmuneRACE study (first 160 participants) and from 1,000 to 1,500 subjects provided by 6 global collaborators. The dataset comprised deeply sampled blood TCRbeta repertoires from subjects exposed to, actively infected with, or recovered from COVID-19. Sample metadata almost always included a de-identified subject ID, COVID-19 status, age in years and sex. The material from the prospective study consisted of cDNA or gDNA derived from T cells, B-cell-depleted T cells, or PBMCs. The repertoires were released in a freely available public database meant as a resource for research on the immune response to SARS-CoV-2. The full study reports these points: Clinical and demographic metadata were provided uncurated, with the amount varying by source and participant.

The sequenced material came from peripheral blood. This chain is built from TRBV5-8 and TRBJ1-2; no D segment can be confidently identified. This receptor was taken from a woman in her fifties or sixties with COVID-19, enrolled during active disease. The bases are TGTGCCAGCAGCTTATTTTCTGGTACACCAAACTATGGCTACACCTTC. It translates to CASSLFSGTPNYGYTF.